This T cell receptor beta chain derives from a study of shared clonotypes between healthy human individuals. As handled by the study authors: Sequence data from immunoSEQ were junction-only and lacked quality scores; consequently, filtering differed. Produced via immunoSEQ multiplex PCR; TCRdb's table is partial and in-frame only. V and J calls plus clone size are reproduced from that table; the DNA served to infer D and trimming. The table lists over 1.4 million clones, roughly 96% of them singletons. Germline CDR1 SGHRS, CDR2 YFSETQ. The CDR3 consists of 15 residues. V was shortened by 0 bases and J by 3 bases, with 9 bases between the two germline ends.

The sample was naive CD4+ T cells sorted from blood. The sample's subset: CD45RA+ positively selected. This chain links TRBV5-1 with TRBJ2-2, with D possibly being TRBD1 (6 bases). The source of this sequence is a man younger than 45 in good health. CDR3 sequence: CASSLGAGDTGELFF. CDR3 DNA: TGCGCCAGCAGCTTGGGTGCAGGGGACACCGGGGAGCTGTTTTTT.